These T cell receptor beta chains were read from a single sample in a study of human T cells and chemical hapten exposure. TCRdb used MiXCR to reprocess the RACE reads, holding one entry per CDR3 protein. The sample carries a few hundred thousand distinct CDR3 sequences, 5.5% recorded once. Sequences were derived from whole blood, sampled in connection with sensitization to the hapten diphenylcyclopropenone (DPC). The receptor set was obtained from a woman in her late teens or twenties with alopecia areata. Some clones in this sample may be carry-over from other donors' samples. CDR3s include the opening cysteine and the closing phenylalanine or tryptophan. Fields, in order: V gene, J gene, D gene, clone size, CDR3 DNA, CDR3 protein. The D gene is left open where the match is weak. Only part of the rows carry a size: once, few, many, or a class if the clone is expanded.

TRBV27	TRBJ2-4	.	many	TGTGCCAGCAGTTTCTCTGGGGCCAAAAACATTCAGTACTTC	CASSFSGAKNIQYF
TRBV7-9	TRBJ2-3	TRBD1	.	TGTGCCAGCAGCCCTCGACAGGGTCGGTCAGATACGCAGTATTTT	CASSPRQGRSDTQYF
TRBV4-2	TRBJ1-1	.	.	TGTGCCAGCAGCCAAAGATTAGGGTCCACTGAAGCTTTCTTT	CASSQRLGSTEAFF
TRBV12-3/TRBV12-4	TRBJ1-2	.	few	TGTGCCAGCAGCCCCCTACGACAGAGCGGCTACACCTTC	CASSPLRQSGYTF
TRBV4-2	TRBJ1-2	.	.	TGTGCCAGCAGCCACCCCGATGAAGGGTATGGCTACACCTTC	CASSHPDEGYGYTF
TRBV25-1	TRBJ1-1	TRBD1	.	TGTGCCAGCAGCGAGGGACAGCACACTGAAGCTTTCTTT	CASSEGQHTEAFF
TRBV7-2	TRBJ2-3	.	.	TGTGCCAGCAGCTTAGGAGGAGCGGGGGACAGTACGCAGTATTTT	CASSLGGAGDSTQYF
TRBV5-5	TRBJ2-7	.	many	TGTGCCAGCAGCTTGCCCGGGCCCTACGAGCAGTACTTC	CASSLPGPYEQYF
TRBV7-2	TRBJ2-7	.	.	TGTGCCAGCAGCTTAGAGTTTGCAGCCTCGTACGAGCAGTACTTC	CASSLEFAASYEQYF
TRBV2	TRBJ2-7	.	few	TGTGCCAGCAGTGTTGGGCGGCTAGCTACCTACGAGCAGTACTTC	CASSVGRLATYEQYF
TRBV21-1	TRBJ1-1	.	few	TGTGCCAGCAGCTTTTTGGCAGGGGGGCATAACACTGAAGCTTTCTTT	CASSFLAGGHNTEAFF
TRBV5-1	TRBJ2-3	TRBD2	.	TGCGCCACCCATCCGGGGGGGGGACGGACAGATACGCAGTATTTT	CATHPGGGRTDTQYF
TRBV7-2	TRBJ2-1	.	many	TGTGCCAGTTTAGGTTATTTTGGGTCCTACAATGAGCAGTTCTTC	CASLGYFGSYNEQFF
TRBV5-5	TRBJ1-2	.	many	TGTGCCAGCAGCGTGGGTTTGGGGCAAAACTATGGCTACACCTTC	CASSVGLGQNYGYTF
TRBV6-1	TRBJ2-3	.	few	TGTGCCAGCAGGGGCGTTTCGAGGGGCACAGATACGCAGTATTTT	CASRGVSRGTDTQYF
TRBV20-1	TRBJ2-5	TRBD1	.	TGCAGTGCTATATTGGGGGACAGGGTAGAAGAGACCCAGTACTTC	CSAILGDRVEETQYF
TRBV12-5	TRBJ2-1	.	few	TGTGCTAGTGGCAAAGGACAGTTCGGGCCAAACTACAATGAGCAGTTCTTC	CASGKGQFGPNYNEQFF
TRBV5-6	TRBJ1-5	.	few	TGTGCCAGCAGCTTGAGTCAGGGGCAGGGGCCCCAGCATTTT	CASSLSQGQGPQHF
TRBV20-1	TRBJ1-4	TRBD1	few	TGCAGTGCTAGCCTGGGACAGCAAAATGAAAAACTGTTTTTT	CSASLGQQNEKLFF
TRBV9	TRBJ1-4	.	many	TGTGCCAGCAGCCCCCTACAGGGTAGTGAAAAACTGTTTTTT	CASSPLQGSEKLFF
TRBV4-1	TRBJ1-3	.	few	TGCGCCAGCAGCCTAAGGACCGGGCGTAATGGTTCTGGAAACACCATATATTTT	CASSLRTGRNGSGNTIYF
TRBV5-4	TRBJ2-3	.	many	TGTGCCAGCAGCCCCTGGCGGCTCTCGCCGACGGCAGATACGCAGTATTTT	CASSPWRLSPTADTQYF
TRBV12-3/TRBV12-4	TRBJ2-1	.	few	TGTGCCAGCAGGAGGCCCCTCTCCTACAATGAGCAGTTCTTC	CASRRPLSYNEQFF
TRBV12-3/TRBV12-4	TRBJ1-1	.	few	TGTGCCAGCAGCACCACCCCGACGGCCAGGTACGGGTCCACTGAAGCTTTCTTT	CASSTTPTARYGSTEAFF
TRBV19	TRBJ2-3	TRBD2	many	TGTGCCAGTAGTATAGGTCTAGCGGGGGGACCTAGCACAGATACGCAGTATTTT	CASSIGLAGGPSTDTQYF
TRBV3-1	TRBJ2-7	.	few	TGTGCCAGCAGTCCACCCACCACCTACGAGCAGTACTTC	CASSPPTTYEQYF
TRBV20-1	TRBJ1-6	.	.	TGCAGTGCTAAGATGACAGAGGGCTCACCCCTCCACTTT	CSAKMTEGSPLHF
TRBV15	TRBJ1-5	.	few	TGTGCCACCAGCCTTAGCCCCTATAGGGAGCCCCAGCATTTT	CATSLSPYREPQHF
TRBV7-3	TRBJ2-1	TRBD1	few	TGTGCCAGCAGCCTCGGACAGGGGGCGGACAATGAGCAGTTCTTC	CASSLGQGADNEQFF
TRBV6-2/TRBV6-3	TRBJ1-1	.	many	TGTGCCAGCAGTCACACCGGGACCCGTGCAGCTTTCTTT	CASSHTGTRAAFF
TRBV27	TRBJ2-3	.	few	TGTGCCAGCAGTCTCCAGTCCCAAGATACGCAGTATTTT	CASSLQSQDTQYF
TRBV3-1	TRBJ2-3	TRBD2	.	TGTGCCAGCAGACTAGCGGGGGGTTTGCCAGATACGCAGTATTTT	CASRLAGGLPDTQYF
TRBV7-9	TRBJ1-4	.	.	TGTGCCAGCAGTCAAAACCGTGCAACTAATGAAAAACTGTTTTTT	CASSQNRATNEKLFF
TRBV3-1	TRBJ1-5	.	many	TGTGCCAGCAGCCAAGATGACAGGATACATCAGCCCCAGCATTTT	CASSQDDRIHQPQHF
TRBV7-3	TRBJ2-1	.	many	TGTGCCAGCAGCCCCCAGGGATCCAGCTACAATGAGCAGTTCTTC	CASSPQGSSYNEQFF